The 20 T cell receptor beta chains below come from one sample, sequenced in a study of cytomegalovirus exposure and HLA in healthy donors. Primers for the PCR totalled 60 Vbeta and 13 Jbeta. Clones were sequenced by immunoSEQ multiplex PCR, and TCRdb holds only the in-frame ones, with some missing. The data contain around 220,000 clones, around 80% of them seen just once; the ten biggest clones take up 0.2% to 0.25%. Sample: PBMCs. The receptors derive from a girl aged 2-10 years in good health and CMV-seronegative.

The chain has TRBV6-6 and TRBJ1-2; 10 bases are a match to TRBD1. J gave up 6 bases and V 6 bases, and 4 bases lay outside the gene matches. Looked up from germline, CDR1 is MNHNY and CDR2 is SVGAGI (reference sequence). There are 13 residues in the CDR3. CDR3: CASRPGTGDGYTF. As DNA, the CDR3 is TGTGCCAGCAGACCCGGGACAGGGGATGGCTACACCTTC.

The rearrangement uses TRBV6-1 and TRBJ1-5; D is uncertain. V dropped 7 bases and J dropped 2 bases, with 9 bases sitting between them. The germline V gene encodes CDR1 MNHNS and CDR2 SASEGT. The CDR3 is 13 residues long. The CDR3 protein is CASMRDGNQPQHF. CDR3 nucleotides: TGTGCCAGCATGAGGGATGGCAATCAGCCCCAGCATTTT.

CDR3 sequence reads: CASRKDTSGGFREQFF. The CDR3 nucleotides read TGTGCCAGTAGGAAAGATACTAGCGGGGGGTTCAGAGAGCAGTTCTTC. V and J are TRBV19 and TRBJ2-1; 12 positions match TRBD2. Germline-derived CDR1 and CDR2 are LNHDA and SQIVND (reference sequence). Trimming removed 6 bases from V and 10 bases from J; junction bases left unmatched: 13. The CDR3 covers 16 residues.

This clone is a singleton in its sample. CDR3 nucleotide sequence: TGTGCCAGCAGCTTGTATACAGGGGCCTATAGTGAAAAACTGTTTTTT. As protein: CASSLYTGAYSEKLFF. The chain employs TRBV5-6 and TRBJ1-4; TRBD1 aligns across 7 bases. Germline V gene sequence: CDR1 SGHDT, CDR2 YYEEEE. This CDR3 is 16 amino acids long. The V segment lost 1 base and the J segment 7 bases; nucleotides outside the gene matches: 10.

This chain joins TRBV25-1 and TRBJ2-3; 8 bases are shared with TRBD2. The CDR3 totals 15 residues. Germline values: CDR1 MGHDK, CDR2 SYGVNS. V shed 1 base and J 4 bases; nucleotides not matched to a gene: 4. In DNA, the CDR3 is TGTGCCAGCAGTGAATCCGGGAGGGCGGCAGATACGCAGTATTTT. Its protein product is CASSESGRAADTQYF.

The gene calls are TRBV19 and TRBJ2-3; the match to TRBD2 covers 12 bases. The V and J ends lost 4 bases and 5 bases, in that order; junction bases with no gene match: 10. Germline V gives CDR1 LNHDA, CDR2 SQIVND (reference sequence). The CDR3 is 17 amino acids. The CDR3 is CASSTETSGGFRDTQYF. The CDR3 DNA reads TGTGCCAGTAGTACGGAGACTAGCGGGGGCTTTCGAGATACGCAGTATTTT.

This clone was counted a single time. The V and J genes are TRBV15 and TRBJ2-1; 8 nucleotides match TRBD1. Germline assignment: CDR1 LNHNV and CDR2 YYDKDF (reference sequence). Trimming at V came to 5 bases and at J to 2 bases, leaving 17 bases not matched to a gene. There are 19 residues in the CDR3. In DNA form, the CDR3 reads TGTGCCACCAGCCAGAGGGGAGACAGGGGAGGAAGCCCCTACAATGAGCAGTTCTTC. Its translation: CATSQRGDRGGSPYNEQFF. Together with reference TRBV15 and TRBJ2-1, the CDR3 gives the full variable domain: DAMVIQNPRYQVTQFGKPVTLSCSQTLNHNVMYWYQQKSSQAPKLLFHYYDKDFNNEADTPDNFQSRRPNTSFCFLDIRSPGLGDTAMYLCATSQRGDRGGSPYNEQFFGPGTRLTVL.

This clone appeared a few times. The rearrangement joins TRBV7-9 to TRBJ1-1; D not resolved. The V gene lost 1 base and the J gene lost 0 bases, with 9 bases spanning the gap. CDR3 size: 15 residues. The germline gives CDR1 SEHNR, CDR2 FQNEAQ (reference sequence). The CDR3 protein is CASSLVESMNTEAFF. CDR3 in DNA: TGTGCCAGCAGCTTAGTCGAAAGCATGAACACTGAAGCTTTCTTT.

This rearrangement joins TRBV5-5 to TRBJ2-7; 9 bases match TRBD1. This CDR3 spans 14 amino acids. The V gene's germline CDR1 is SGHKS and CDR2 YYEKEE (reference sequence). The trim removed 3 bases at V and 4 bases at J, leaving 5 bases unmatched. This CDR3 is CASSYWTGVYEQYF. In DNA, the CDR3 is TGTGCCAGCAGCTACTGGACAGGGGTTTACGAGCAGTACTTC.

The CDR3 here is CASSRNTGSHEAFF. CDR3 nucleotides: TGTGCCAGCAGCCGGAACACCGGGTCCCATGAAGCTTTCTTT. This chain links TRBV4-2 with TRBJ1-1, with no clear D. V gave up 4 bases and J gave up 7 bases, with 16 bases separating them. The CDR3 spans 14 residues. Germline CDR1 is LGHNA and CDR2 is YNFKEQ.

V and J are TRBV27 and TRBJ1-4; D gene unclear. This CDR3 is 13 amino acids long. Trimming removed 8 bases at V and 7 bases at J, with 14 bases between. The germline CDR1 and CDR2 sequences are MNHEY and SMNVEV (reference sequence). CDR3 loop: CASRPRMGEKLFF. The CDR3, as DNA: TGTGCCAGCCGACCTAGGATGGGTGAAAAACTGTTTTTT.

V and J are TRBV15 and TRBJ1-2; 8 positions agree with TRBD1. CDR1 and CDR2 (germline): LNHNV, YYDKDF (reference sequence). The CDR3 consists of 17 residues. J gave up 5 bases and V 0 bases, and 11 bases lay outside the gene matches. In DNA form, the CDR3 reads TGTGCCACCAGCAGAGATCACCCGGACAGGGTAATATATGGCTACACCTTC. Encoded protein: CATSRDHPDRVIYGYTF.

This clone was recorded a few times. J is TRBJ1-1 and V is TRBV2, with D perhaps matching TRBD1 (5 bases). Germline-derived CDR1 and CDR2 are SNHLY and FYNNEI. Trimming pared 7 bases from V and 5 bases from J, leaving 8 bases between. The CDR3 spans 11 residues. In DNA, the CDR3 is TGTGCCAGCACCCGACAGACTGAAGCTTTCTTT. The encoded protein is CASTRQTEAFF.

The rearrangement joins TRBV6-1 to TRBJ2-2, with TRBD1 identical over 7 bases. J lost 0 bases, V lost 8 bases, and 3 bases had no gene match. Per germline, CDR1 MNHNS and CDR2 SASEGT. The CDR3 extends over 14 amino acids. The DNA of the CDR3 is TGTGCCAGCCCACAGGGGACGAACACCGGGGAGCTGTTTTTT. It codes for CASPQGTNTGELFF.

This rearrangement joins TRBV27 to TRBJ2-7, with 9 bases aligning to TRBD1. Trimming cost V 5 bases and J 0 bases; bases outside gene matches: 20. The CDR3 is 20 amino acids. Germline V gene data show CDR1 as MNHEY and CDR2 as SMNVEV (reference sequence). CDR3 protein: CASSGDAVWDRDGSSYEQYF. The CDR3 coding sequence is TGTGCCAGCAGTGGGGATGCGGTTTGGGACAGGGATGGAAGCTCCTACGAGCAGTACTTC.

CDR3 bases: TGTGCCAGCAGCCAGGGACAGGGGGATGAAAAACTGTTTTTT. Amino acid sequence: CASSQGQGDEKLFF. The chain couples TRBV7-9 to TRBJ1-4, with 11 bases fitting TRBD1. CDR3 size: 14 residues. Trimming at V came to 5 bases and at J to 6 bases, leaving 2 bases not matched to a gene. Germline values: CDR1 SEHNR, CDR2 FQNEAQ (reference sequence).

The CDR3 sequence: CASSLEGIAFF. The CDR3 DNA is TGTGCCAGCAGCTTAGAGGGGATAGCTTTCTTT. The chain recombines TRBV7-9 with TRBJ1-1, with a tentative D call TRBD1 (5 bases). Trimming pared 1 base from V and 10 bases from J, leaving 7 bases between. Germline-derived CDR1 and CDR2 are SEHNR and FQNEAQ (reference sequence). CDR3 size: 11 residues.

The CDR3 protein is CASSHQGSHEQYF. CDR3 coding DNA: TGTGCCAGCAGCCACCAGGGTTCCCACGAGCAGTACTTC. The V gene is TRBV5-4, the J gene TRBJ2-7; D is possibly TRBD1 (5 bases). This CDR3 region has 13 residues. V lost 4 bases and J 5 bases, leaving 13 bases between the germline ends. CDR1 and CDR2 from the germline V gene are SGHNT and YYREEE (reference sequence).

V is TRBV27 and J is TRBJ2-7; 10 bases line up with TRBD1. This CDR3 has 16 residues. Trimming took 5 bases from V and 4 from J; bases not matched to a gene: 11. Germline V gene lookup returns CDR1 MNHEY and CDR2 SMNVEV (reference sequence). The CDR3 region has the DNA TGTGCCAGCAGTCCGTCGGGACAGGGGCTGACTTACGAGCAGTACTTC. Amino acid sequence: CASSPSGQGLTYEQYF.

The CDR3 sequence: CASSLTTGDGYTF. In DNA form, the CDR3 reads TGTGCCAGCAGCTTAACGACAGGCGATGGCTACACCTTC. This rearrangement joins TRBV7-3 to TRBJ1-2, with D tentatively TRBD1 (6 bases). The CDR3 sequence is 13 residues long. Germline V gives CDR1 SGHTA, CDR2 FQGTGA. V lost 0 bases to trimming and J lost 6 bases, with 8 bases between them.